Following are 6 T cell receptor beta chains from one sample sequenced in a study of blood T cells in healthy people across ages. Together with a sample-barcoded 5' primer, a J-beta primer mix was included in a second PCR lasting roughly 6 to 12 cycles. Using its own MiXCR run on the 5' RACE reads, TCRdb lists one record per CDR3 protein. The sample has some 760,000 distinct CDR3 sequences, roughly 25% seen once; the top ten hold roughly 9%. These same records also appear under a second study, on T cells of mothers and their children.

The sequenced sample was blood. Receptor source: a boy aged 5 to 17 in good health.

This sequence joins TRBV6-2 or TRBV6-3 and TRBJ2-6; D remains ambiguous. Trimming took 5 bases from V and 2 from J, leaving 13 bases between them. CDR1 is MNHEY, CDR2 SVGEGT, per germline. This CDR3 comprises 16 residues. The CDR3, as DNA: TGTGCCAGCAGTCGAAACTTAGGGCCTGGGGCCAACGTCCTGACTTTC. Translated: CASSRNLGPGANVLTF.

This clonotype was observed a single time. One end of the junction fails to match germline, which may point to a read error. V gene TRBV10-1 combines with J gene TRBJ2-1; 7 positions agree with TRBD2. The CDR3 runs to 16 residues. CDR1 and CDR2 (germline): WNHNN, SYGVQD (reference sequence). The chain's CDR3 is CASSGKGLGSLNEQFF. For the CDR3, the DNA is TGCGCCAGCAGTGGGAAAGGACTAGGAAGCCTGAATGAGCAGTTCTTT.

About this clonotype: A much larger clone differs from this one at a single base, so this may be a read error. The chain joins TRBV3-1 to TRBJ1-2; D is perhaps TRBD1 (5 bases). The germline CDR1 and CDR2 sequences are LGHDT and YNNKEL (reference sequence). The CDR3 sequence is 15 residues long. Written as DNA, the CDR3 is TGTGCCAGCAGCCAAGGGTCCGGGACCTACTATGGCAACACCTTC. Residues: CASSQGSGTYYGNTF.

This rearrangement joins TRBV12-3 or TRBV12-4 to TRBJ1-5, with 7 bases identical to TRBD1. The CDR3 loop spans 17 amino acids. J gave up 0 bases and V 5 bases, and 10 bases lay outside the gene matches. This chain's CDR3 is CASSETQGTYSNQPQHF. Written as DNA, the CDR3 is TGTGCCAGCAGTGAAACACAGGGGACTTATAGCAATCAGCCCCAGCATTTT.

This clonotype was observed a few times. The chain joins TRBV7-8 to TRBJ2-7, with D possibly being TRBD2 (6 bases). Between the trimmed V and J ends, which lost 5 bases and 8 bases, there was a span of 19 bases. CDR1 is SGHVS, CDR2 FQNEAQ, per germline. This CDR3 spans 14 amino acids. The CDR3 region is CASSPSERAKKQYF. DNA of the CDR3: TGTGCCAGCAGCCCCTCCGAGCGGGCTAAAAAGCAGTACTTC.

CDR3 sequence: CASSLDAGEQYF. DNA for the CDR3: TGTGCCAGCAGCTTAGACGCCGGGGAGCAGTACTTC. The genes are TRBV11-2 and TRBJ2-7; no clear D gene. Germline V lookup: CDR1 SGHAT, CDR2 FQNNGV. The length of the CDR3 is 12 residues. Trimming removed 0 bases from V and 7 bases from J, with 7 bases in between.